Described below is a single T cell receptor beta chain sequence and its context. This clonotype came up a few times. Its antigen specificity is not known. Base qualities were left out, and no much larger clone turns up one base away. The method was 5' RACE. Sequenced using an Illumina HiSeq 2500. The second PCR ran for about 6 to 12 cycles and used a J-beta primer mix along with a sample-barcoded 5' primer. A unique molecular identifier was introduced onto each TCR beta cDNA molecule by a template-switch 5' adaptor carrying 12 random nucleotides. Each sample yielded at least 3 million CDR3-containing paired-end reads. First-strand cDNA was synthesized from all RNA with the Mint cDNA synthesis kit, primed by a TRBC-specific oligonucleotide. Following uracil-DNA glycosylase treatment, a first 18-cycle PCR with universal primers M1SS and BC2_uni_R was performed on all cDNA. The published analysis was carried out like this. Each sample was normalized by randomly selecting 1 million high-quality reads, each carrying a distinct molecular identifier. Instead of being binned into consensus sequences, reads that shared molecular identifiers were thrown out. MiTCR, set to a Q25 quality threshold and the strictest error-elimination algorithm, was used for CDR3 identification, clonotype clustering and error correction. A nonparametric unseen species model with Euler transformation was used to estimate lower-bound total TCR beta diversity. TCRdb itself trimmed the public reads at Q25 with fastp, ran MiXCR and retained productive beta chains. When rows share a CDR3 protein, they turn into one entry using the most common DNA and genes. It is TCRdb's table, rather than the study itself, that gives the V and J calls and clone size. This sample holds about 1.5 million distinct CDR3 sequences; approximately 39% were observed only once. The ten biggest clones cover under 5% of the sample.

According to the germline V gene, CDR1 reads SGHRS and CDR2 reads YFSETQ. V is shortened by 0 bases, J by 3 bases, and the region joining them spans 9 bases. The CDR3 measures 15 amino acids from cysteine to phenylalanine. Only the CDR3 region is kept as DNA, spanning 45 bases read in frame from base 1. This specimen belongs to a study of blood T cells in healthy people across ages (dated by TCRdb to between 2015 and 2017). Regarding the research as a whole: In model experiments, template switching captured roughly one uniquely barcoded TCR beta cDNA molecule for every two T cells. The donors were divided into four age groups: young (average around 15 years), middle-aged (around 37), aged (about 61) and long-lived (approximately 74). The study analyzed two additional independent replicas of 1 million unique cDNA reads from the same blood draw for two donors, one aged 18 to 30 and one aged 80 or older. To track age-related changes in TCR beta repertoire diversity, the study relied on deep sequencing normalized with unique cDNA molecular identifiers. To avoid experimental bias, donors of different ages were randomly spread across the sequencing lanes.

General conclusions and limits of the study: Bulk unsorted PBMC profiling prevented conclusive comparison of naive and antigen-experienced compartments. The CMV infection status of donors was not known, potentially confounding age-related changes in expanded clonotypes. Observed TCR beta diversity per million T cells fell roughly linearly with age, and a significant reduction was already apparent by age around 39. There was a strong correlation between observed TCR beta diversity and the percentage of naive T cells measured by flow cytometry. Compared with the aged group, the long-lived group had more naive CD4+ T cells, fewer expanded clones and increased TCR diversity, a pattern suggesting age selection. Estimates of total diversity based on one million sequenced T cells were considered lower bounds and underestimates.

Systemically healthy Caucasian individuals from Russia, some 36 in total and aged roughly 6 to 95 years, were included as donors. Approximately 10 milliliters of peripheral blood were collected from each donor into EDTA-treated Vacutainer tubes. Ficoll-Paque density-gradient centrifugation was used to isolate PBMCs, with at least 7 million per sample. Total RNA, at least 6 micrograms per sample, was extracted from PBMCs with Trizol reagent. The percentages of naive CD45RAhigh/CD27high T cells were determined by flow cytometry on a PBMC aliquot from every donor. Sequenced material: blood. The chain is assembled from TRBV5-1 and TRBJ2-2; TRBD2 is perhaps the D gene, given 5 matching bases. This TCR came from a woman between 18 and 30 years old in good health. The sequenced DNA: TGCGCCAGCAGCTTGGATGGAGGATACACCGGGGAGCTGTTTTTT. Its amino acids are CASSLDGGYTGELFF. Extended through the reference TRBV5-1 and TRBJ2-2 proteins, this CDR3 yields the full variable domain: KAGVTQTPRYLIKTRGQQVTLSCSPISGHRSVSWYQQTPGQGLQFLFEYFSETQRNKGNFPGRFSGRQFSNSRSEMNVSTLELGDSALYLCASSLDGGYTGELFFGEGSRLTVL.